This T cell receptor beta chain appears in the sequencing data of a study of CD8+ T cells in alopecia areata (dated 2018 in TCRdb). Background for the entire study: High-throughput TCRbeta sequencing was used to examine T cell clonal expansion in alopecia areata in both the C3H/HeJ mouse model and human patients. Human TCRbeta sequencing covered scalp tissue and sorted CD4+ and CD8+ peripheral blood T cells from patchy and totalis/universalis alopecia areata patients and healthy controls. Scalp clonality was compared across normal scalp (n=4), patchy alopecia areata scalp (n=8), and alopecia totalis/universalis scalp (n=8). The RNA source kit depended on sample type: the PAXgene miRNA kit for fixed scalp, the miRNeasy kit for PBMCs, and the RNeasy kit for mouse skin. Amplification of TCRbeta CDR3 regions was done by immunoSEQ multiplex PCR using 35 Vbeta forward primers and 13 Jbeta reverse primers. The investigation overall reported the following: Compared with mice, TCR sequences shared between patients were less clear, possibly partly because of HLA diversity across the patient population. Higher clonality and more expanded CD8+ clones were observed in lesional scalp than in normal scalp, particularly in alopecia totalis/universalis, a finding suggestive of antigenic drive. Scalp TCR repertoire analysis is complicated because resident alphabeta T cells in normal human skin are also sequenced, whereas mouse skin is dominated by gammadelta T cells.

PBMCs were isolated by density centrifugation and stained for CD3, CD4 and CD8, and CD4+ and CD8+ T cells were sorted on a FACSAria. Scalp biopsies and blood samples were provided by unaffected controls. Concerning this clone: The target of this receptor is not known. No base quality values were provided; no much bigger clone lies one nucleotide off.

Trimming at the junction amounts to 5 bases on V and 3 bases on J, and the germline ends lie 11 bases apart. The germline V gene encodes CDR1 PRHDT and CDR2 FYEKMQ (reference sequence). The cysteine opens and the phenylalanine closes a CDR3 of 13 amino acids. Kept here is only the CDR3 DNA, which spans 39 bases and is read in frame from base 1. Libraries were constructed by the immunoSEQ multiplex PCR assay. RNA was extracted from all samples and reverse transcribed into cDNA as template for TCR sequencing. First-strand cDNA was synthesized using SuperScript III with a 2:1 mix of oligo-dT and random hexamers. A synthetic immune receptor repertoire was used to assess amplification bias, and residual bias was removed computationally. For the original study's pipeline: Raw reads were preprocessed to remove errors, and CDR3 was defined according to IMGT conventions as the region from the conserved cysteine to phenylalanine. Clonality was computed by normalizing Shannon entropy by log2 of the number of productive unique TCRs and subtracting the result from 1. Whether scalp clones were CD4 or CD8 was inferred by matching scalp TCRbeta sequences against CD4 and CD8 repertoires sorted from blood. TCRdb stores this immuneACCESS table with in-frame sequences only. Part of the clones is absent; in the studies checked, under half of the shortfall reflects unresolved V genes, and no reason is known for the rest. That table gives V, J and clone size, and the DNA gave D and trimming. The sample table records around 190,000 clones; 56% of these occur just once. Over 4% of the sample lies in the top ten.

This TCR was recovered from a human donor in good health. The V and J genes are TRBV13 and TRBJ2-7; a weak D assignment points to TRBD1 (5 bases agree). Sequencing was carried out using CD8+ T cells sorted from blood. The sequenced DNA is TGTGCCAGCAGCCGAAGGGGTATCTACGAGCAGTACTTC. It specifies CASSRRGIYEQYF. Extended through the reference TRBV13 and TRBJ2-7 proteins, this CDR3 yields the full variable domain: AAGVIQSPRHLIKEKRETATLKCYPIPRHDTVYWYQQGPGQDPQFLISFYEKMQSDKGSIPDRFSAQQFSDYHSELNMSSLELGDSALYFCASSRRGIYEQYFGPGTRLTVT.